This T cell receptor beta chain was observed in a study of blood T cells in healthy people across ages. As regards this clonotype: What it recognizes is unknown.

The CDR3 covers 14 residues. The ends were cut back, 0 bases at V and 9 bases at J, with 12 bases in the middle. CDR1 is LGHDT and CDR2 is YNNKEL in the germline V gene (reference sequence). Study-level points and caveats: Age showed a roughly linear inverse relationship with TCR beta diversity per million T cells. Long-lived and aged donors differed, with more naive CD4+ cells and higher diversity in the long-lived.

Together with a sample-barcoded 5' primer, a J-beta primer mix was included in a second PCR lasting about 7 to 12 cycles. TCRdb reanalysed the 5' RACE reads using MiXCR and keeps one entry per CDR3 protein. In the table there are some 1 million distinct CDR3 sequences, 40% to 45% of which are singletons. This chain connects TRBV3-1 to TRBJ2-1; D gene uncertain. Material for sequencing was blood. This TCR derives from a woman aged 55-75 years in good health. The CDR3 DNA is TGTGCCAGCAGCCAAGAAACGACAAGGGCTGAGCAGTTCTTC. It encodes CASSQETTRAEQFF.